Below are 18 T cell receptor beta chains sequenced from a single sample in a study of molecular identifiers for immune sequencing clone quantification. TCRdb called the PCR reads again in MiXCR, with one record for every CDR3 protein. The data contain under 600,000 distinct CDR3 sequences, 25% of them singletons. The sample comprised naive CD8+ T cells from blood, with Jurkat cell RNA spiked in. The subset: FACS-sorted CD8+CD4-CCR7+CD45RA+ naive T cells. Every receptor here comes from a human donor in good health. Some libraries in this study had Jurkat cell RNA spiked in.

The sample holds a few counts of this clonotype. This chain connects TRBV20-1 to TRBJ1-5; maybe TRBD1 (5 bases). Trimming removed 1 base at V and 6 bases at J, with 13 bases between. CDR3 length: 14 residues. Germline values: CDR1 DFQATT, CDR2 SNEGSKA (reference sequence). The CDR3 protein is CSARVWGVGQPQHF. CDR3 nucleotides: TGCAGTGCTAGAGTTTGGGGGGTTGGTCAGCCCCAGCATTTT.

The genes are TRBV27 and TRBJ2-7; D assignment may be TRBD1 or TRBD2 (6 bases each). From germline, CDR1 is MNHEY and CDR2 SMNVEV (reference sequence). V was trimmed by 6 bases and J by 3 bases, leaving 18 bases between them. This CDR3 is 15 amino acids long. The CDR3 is CASRNGGGGNYEQYF. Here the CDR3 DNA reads TGTGCCAGCAGGAATGGGGGCGGAGGGAACTACGAGCAGTACTTC.

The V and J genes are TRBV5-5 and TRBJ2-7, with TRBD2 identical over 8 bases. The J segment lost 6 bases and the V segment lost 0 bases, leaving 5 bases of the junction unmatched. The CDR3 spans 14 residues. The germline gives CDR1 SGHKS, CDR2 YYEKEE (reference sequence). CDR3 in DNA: TGTGCCAGCAGCTTGGTTACGGGGGGGGGCGAGCAGTACTTC. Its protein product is CASSLVTGGGEQYF.

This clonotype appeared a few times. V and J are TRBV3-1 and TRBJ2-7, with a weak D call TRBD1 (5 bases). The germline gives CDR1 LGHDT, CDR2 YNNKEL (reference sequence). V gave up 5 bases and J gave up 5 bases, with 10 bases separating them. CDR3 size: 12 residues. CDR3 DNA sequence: TGTGCCAGCAGCGACGACAGCGACGAGCAGTACTTC. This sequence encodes CASSDDSDEQYF.

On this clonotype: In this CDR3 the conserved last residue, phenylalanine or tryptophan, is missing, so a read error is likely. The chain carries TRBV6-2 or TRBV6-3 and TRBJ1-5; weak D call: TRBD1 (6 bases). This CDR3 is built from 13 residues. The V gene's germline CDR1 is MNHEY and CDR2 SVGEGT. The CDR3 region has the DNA TGTGCCAGCAGCCCCGGACAGCTTCAGCACCAGCATTAT. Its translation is CASSPGQLQHQHY.

The CDR3: CSATPGSTYEQYF. Here the CDR3 DNA reads TGCAGTGCTACTCCCGGGAGTACCTACGAGCAGTACTTC. V gene TRBV20-1 combines with J gene TRBJ2-7; TRBD2 is a possible D gene (6 bases). Looked up from germline, CDR1 is DFQATT and CDR2 is SNEGSKA (reference sequence). CDR3 size: 13 residues. Trimming stripped 4 bases from V and 2 bases from J, with 12 bases between.

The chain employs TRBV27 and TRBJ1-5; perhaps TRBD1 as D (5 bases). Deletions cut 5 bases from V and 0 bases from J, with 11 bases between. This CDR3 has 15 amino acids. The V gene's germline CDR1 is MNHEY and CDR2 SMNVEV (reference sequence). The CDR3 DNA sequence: TGTGCCAGCAGTAGCCAGGGATGTAGCAATCAGCCCCAGCATTTT. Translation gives CASSSQGCSNQPQHF.

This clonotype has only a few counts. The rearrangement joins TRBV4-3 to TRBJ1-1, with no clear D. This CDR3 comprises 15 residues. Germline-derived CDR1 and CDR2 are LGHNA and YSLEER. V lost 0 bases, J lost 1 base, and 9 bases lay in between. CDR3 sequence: CASSQDPDGNTEAFF. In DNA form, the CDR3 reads TGCGCCAGCAGCCAAGATCCTGACGGGAACACTGAAGCTTTCTTT.

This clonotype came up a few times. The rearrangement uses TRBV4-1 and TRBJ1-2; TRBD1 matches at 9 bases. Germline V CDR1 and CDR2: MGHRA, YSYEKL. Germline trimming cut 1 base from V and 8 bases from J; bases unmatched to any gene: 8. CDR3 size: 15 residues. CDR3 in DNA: TGCGCCAGCAGCCAAGTCCCACAGGGGGCTGACGGCTACACCTTC. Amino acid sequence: CASSQVPQGADGYTF.

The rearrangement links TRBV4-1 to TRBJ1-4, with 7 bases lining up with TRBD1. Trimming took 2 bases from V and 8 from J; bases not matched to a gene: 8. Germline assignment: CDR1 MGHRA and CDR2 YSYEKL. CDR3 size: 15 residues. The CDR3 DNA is TGCGCCAGCAGCCAACGGTCCGGGACAGCAGAAAAACTGTTTTTT. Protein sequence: CASSQRSGTAEKLFF.

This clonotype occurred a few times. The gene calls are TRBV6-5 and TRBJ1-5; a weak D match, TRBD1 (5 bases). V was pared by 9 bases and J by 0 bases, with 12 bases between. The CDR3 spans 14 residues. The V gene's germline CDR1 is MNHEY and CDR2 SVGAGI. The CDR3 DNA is TGTGCCAGTAGGGGACGGAATAGCAATCAGCCCCAGCATTTT. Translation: CASRGRNSNQPQHF.

CDR3 bases: TGTGCCAGCAGCTTAGGTCAGGTGCAGCCCCAGCATTTT. Encoded protein: CASSLGQVQPQHF. The V and J genes are TRBV13 and TRBJ1-5; no definite D call. V was pared by 0 bases and J by 7 bases, with 7 bases between. The CDR3 has 13 amino acids. The germline V gene has CDR1 PRHDT and CDR2 FYEKMQ (reference sequence).

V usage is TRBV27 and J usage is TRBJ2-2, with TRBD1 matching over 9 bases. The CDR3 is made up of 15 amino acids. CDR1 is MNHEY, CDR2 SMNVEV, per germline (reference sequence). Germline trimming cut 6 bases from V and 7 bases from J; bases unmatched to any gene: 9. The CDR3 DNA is TGTGCCAGCAGACCCGGGACAGGGAGGCTCGGGGAGCTGTTTTTT. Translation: CASRPGTGRLGELFF.

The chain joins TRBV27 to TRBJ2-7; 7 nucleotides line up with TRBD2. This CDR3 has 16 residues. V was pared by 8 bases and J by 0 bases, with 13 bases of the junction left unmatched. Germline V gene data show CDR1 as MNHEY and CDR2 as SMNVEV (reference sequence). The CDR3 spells CASGNLSGPVSYEQYF. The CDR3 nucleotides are TGTGCCAGCGGGAACCTTAGCGGGCCGGTCTCCTACGAGCAGTACTTC.

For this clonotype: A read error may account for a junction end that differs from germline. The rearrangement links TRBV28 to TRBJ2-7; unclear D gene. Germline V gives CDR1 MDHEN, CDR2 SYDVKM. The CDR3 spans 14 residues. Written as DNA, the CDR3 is TGTGCCAGCGGTTTATTCCCGGGTAACTACGAGCAGTACTTC. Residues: CASGLFPGNYEQYF.

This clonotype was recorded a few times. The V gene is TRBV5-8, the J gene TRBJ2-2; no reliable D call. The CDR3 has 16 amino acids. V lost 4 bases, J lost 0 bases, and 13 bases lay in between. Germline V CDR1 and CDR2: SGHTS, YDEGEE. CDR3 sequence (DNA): TGTGCCAGCAGCCCTATCGAAGTCCCGAACACCGGGGAGCTGTTTTTT. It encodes CASSPIEVPNTGELFF.

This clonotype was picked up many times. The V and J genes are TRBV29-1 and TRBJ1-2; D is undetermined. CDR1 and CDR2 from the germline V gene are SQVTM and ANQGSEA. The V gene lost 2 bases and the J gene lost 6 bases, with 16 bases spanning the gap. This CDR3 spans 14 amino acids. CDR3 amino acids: CSVERSDLPHGYTF. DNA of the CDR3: TGCAGCGTTGAAAGGTCAGACCTTCCCCATGGCTACACCTTC.

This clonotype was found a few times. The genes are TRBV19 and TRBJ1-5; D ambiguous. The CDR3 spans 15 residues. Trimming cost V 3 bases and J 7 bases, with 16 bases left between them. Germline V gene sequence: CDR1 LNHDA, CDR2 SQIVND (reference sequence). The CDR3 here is CASSMGWGAGQPQHF. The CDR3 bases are TGTGCCAGTAGTATGGGATGGGGAGCGGGCCAGCCCCAGCATTTT.